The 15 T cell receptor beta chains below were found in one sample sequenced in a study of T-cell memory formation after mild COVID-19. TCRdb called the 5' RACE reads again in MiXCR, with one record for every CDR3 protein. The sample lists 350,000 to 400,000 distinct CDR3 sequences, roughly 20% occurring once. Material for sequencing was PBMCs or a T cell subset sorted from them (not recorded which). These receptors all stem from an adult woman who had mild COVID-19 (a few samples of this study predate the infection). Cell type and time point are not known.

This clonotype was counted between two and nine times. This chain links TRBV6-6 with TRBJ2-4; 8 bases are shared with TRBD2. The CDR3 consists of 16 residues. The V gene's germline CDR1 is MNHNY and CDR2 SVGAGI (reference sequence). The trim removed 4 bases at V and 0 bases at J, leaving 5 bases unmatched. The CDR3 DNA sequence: TGTGCCAGCAGTTCCGTGGCGGGAGGAGCCAAAAACATTCAGTACTTC. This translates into CASSSVAGGAKNIQYF.

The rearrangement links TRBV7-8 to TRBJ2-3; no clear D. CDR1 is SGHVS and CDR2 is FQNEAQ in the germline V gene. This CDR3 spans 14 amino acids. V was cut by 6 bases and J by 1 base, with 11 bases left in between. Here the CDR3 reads CASRSFRGTDTQYF. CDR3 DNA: TGTGCCAGCAGGTCTTTCCGGGGCACAGATACGCAGTATTTT. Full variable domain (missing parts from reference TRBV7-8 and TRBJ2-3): GAGVSQSPRYKVAKRGQDVALRCDPISGHVSLFWYQQALGQGPEFLTYFQNEAQLDKSGLPSDRFFAERPEGSVSTLKIQRTQQEDSAVYLCASRSFRGTDTQYFGPGTRLTVL.

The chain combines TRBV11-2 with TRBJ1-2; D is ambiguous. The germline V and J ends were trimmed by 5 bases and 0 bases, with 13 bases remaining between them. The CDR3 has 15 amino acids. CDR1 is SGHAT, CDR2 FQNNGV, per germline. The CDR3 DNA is TGTGCCAGCAGCCTTGAGCGGGCAGCTAACTATGGCTACACCTTC. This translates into CASSLERAANYGYTF.

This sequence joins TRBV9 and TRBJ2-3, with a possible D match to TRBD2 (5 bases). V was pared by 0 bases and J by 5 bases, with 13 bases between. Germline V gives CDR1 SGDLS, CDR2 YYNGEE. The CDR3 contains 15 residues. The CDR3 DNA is TGTGCCAGCAGCGTAGGGGTAGCGACGCAAGATACGCAGTATTTT. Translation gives CASSVGVATQDTQYF.

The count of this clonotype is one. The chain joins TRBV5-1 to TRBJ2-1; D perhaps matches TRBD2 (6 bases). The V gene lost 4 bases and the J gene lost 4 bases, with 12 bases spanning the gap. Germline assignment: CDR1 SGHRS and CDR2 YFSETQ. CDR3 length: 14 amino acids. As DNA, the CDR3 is TGCGCCAGCAGCCGGGGGACGTCTTACAATGAGCAGTTCTTC. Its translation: CASSRGTSYNEQFF.

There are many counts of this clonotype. The CDR3 nucleotides are TGTGCCAGCAGCTTAGGGGAGGTAGACAATGAGCAGTTCTTC. Its protein product is CASSLGEVDNEQFF. The chain carries TRBV11-1 and TRBJ2-1; the D gene is possibly TRBD2 (6 bases). Trimming shortened V by 1 base and J by 5 bases, and 9 bases separated the two germline ends. This CDR3 is 14 amino acids long. CDR1 and CDR2 (germline): SGHAT, FQDESV (reference sequence).

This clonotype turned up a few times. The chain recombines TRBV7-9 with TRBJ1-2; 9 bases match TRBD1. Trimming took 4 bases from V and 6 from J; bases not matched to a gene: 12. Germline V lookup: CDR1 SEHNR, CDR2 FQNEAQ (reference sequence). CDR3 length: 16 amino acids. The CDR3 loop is CASSYGTGLVQDGYTF. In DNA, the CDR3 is TGTGCCAGCAGCTACGGGACAGGGCTAGTGCAGGATGGCTACACCTTC.

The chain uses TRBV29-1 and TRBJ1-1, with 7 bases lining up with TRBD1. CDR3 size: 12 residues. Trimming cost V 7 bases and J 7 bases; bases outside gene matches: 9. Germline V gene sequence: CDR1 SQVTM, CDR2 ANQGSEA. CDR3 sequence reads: CSAKTGTVEAFF. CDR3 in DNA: TGCAGCGCGAAGACAGGGACGGTTGAAGCTTTCTTT.

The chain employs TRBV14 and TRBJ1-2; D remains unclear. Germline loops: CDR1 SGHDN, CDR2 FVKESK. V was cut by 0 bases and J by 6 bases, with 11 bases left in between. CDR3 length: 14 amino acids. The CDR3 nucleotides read TGTGCCAGCAGCCAAGATTCTTGGGGAGATGGCTACACCTTC. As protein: CASSQDSWGDGYTF.

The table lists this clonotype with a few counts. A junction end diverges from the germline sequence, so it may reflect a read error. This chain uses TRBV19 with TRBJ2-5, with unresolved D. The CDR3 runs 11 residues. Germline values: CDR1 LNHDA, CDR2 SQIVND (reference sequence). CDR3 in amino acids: CASSTMETQYF. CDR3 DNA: TGTGCCAGCAGTACGATGGAGACCCAGTACTTC.

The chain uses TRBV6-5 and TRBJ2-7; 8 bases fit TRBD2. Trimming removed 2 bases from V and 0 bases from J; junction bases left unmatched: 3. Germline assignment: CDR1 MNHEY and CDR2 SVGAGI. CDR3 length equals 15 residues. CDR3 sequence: CASSYTSGSSYEQYF. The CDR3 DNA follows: TGTGCCAGCAGTTACACCAGCGGGAGCTCCTACGAGCAGTACTTC.

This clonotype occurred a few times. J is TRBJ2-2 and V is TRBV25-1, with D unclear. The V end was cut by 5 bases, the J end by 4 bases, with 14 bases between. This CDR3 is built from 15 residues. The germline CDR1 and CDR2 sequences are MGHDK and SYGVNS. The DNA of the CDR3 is TGTGCCAGCAGTAAACCCGCGGCAGGCACCGGGGAGCTGTTTTTT. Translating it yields CASSKPAAGTGELFF.

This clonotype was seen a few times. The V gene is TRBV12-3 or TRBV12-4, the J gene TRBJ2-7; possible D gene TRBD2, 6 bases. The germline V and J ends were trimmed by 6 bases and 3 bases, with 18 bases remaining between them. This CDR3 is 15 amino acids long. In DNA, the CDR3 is TGTGCCAGCAGCCTTCGACTAGGGAAAGACTACGAGCAGTACTTC. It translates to CASSLRLGKDYEQYF.

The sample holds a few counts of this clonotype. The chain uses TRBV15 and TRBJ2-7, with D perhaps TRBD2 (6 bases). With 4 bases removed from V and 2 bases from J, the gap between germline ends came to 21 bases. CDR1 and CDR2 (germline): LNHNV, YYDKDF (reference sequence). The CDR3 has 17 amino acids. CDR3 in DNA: TGTGCCACCAGCACCGCTAGCGTTGCTTCCGCGGCCTACGAGCAGTACTTC. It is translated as CATSTASVASAAYEQYF.

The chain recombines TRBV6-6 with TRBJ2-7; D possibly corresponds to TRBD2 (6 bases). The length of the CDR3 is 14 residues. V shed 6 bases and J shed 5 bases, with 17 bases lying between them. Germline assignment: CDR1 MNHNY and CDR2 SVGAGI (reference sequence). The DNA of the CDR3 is TGTGCCAGCAGGGTAGACGGGACTCTCGACGAGCAGTACTTC. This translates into CASRVDGTLDEQYF.